This T cell receptor (beta chain) was sequenced for a study of T cell responses to AZD1222 COVID-19 vaccine. Broader study findings: Spike-specific TCR depth and breadth grew after two AZD1222 doses. After the peak T cell response, and only then, were repertoires sampled. Of the AZD1222 recipients, only 5 or 6 were seropositive at baseline.

The CDR3 has 15 residues. Germline values: CDR1 ENHRY, CDR2 SYGVKD. Deletions cut 4 bases from V and 11 bases from J, with 20 bases between. The method was immunoSEQ multiplex PCR; TCRdb's version includes in-frame clones alone and lacks a portion of them. The sample shows fewer than 200,000 clones, 85% to 95% of them seen only once. Points on this clone: Its antigen is unidentified.

The chain joins TRBV10-3 to TRBJ1-4, with D perhaps matching TRBD1 (6 bases). The clonotype originates from an adult in good health. The sample consisted of peripheral blood, taken on day 0 of AZD1222 vaccination. CDR3 in amino acids: CAISVHREAGTKLFF. CDR3 nucleotides: TGTGCCATCAGTGTTCACAGGGAAGCCGGAACCAAACTGTTTTTT.